This TCR beta chain comes out of a study of cytomegalovirus exposure and HLA in healthy donors. Background on the study: Within an early data release were 85 million or so unique TCRs drawn from HLA-typed donors.

The CDR3 extends over 17 amino acids. V gave up 6 bases and J gave up 4 bases; unmatched junction bases: 12. Looked up from germline, CDR1 is SGHVS and CDR2 is FQNEAQ. Study-wide points: Accurate prediction of HLA-A and HLA-B alleles (for most subjects) was reportedly achieved from TCR beta sequences.

Points on this clone: The antigen remains unidentified.

Primers included in the PCR were 60 Vbeta and 13 Jbeta primers. Only in-frame clones appear in the TCRdb table, and some are missing; sequencing was by immunoSEQ multiplex PCR. The table shows nearly 110,000 clones, with roughly 80% occurring only once. The clonotype originates from a man aged 55-75 years in good health and CMV-seronegative. The chain links TRBV7-8 to TRBJ1-1; TRBD1 matches 12 bases. Input material: PBMCs. CDR3 loop: CASSRLFGTGGLTEAFF. In nucleotides, the CDR3 is TGTGCCAGCAGTCGACTCTTCGGGACAGGGGGCCTCACTGAAGCTTTCTTT.